This passage covers 23 T cell receptor beta chains from one sample sequenced in a study of T cells after posttransplantation cyclophosphamide. Treatment was busulfan-fludarabine conditioning, a marrow graft, and cyclophosphamide on days +3 and +4. This table comes from immunoSEQ multiplex PCR, and its TCRdb copy is limited to in-frame clones, with some not included. The sample contains 20,000 or so clones, roughly 70% of which appear only once. This specimen was PBMCs, taken after an allogeneic stem cell transplant with post-transplant cyclophosphamide. The receptor set was obtained from a male patient aged 25-45 years who received an allogeneic stem cell transplant from a related donor, was CMV-positive, and had acute GVHD only. The graft donor may have contributed some T cells.

This sequence joins TRBV30 and TRBJ1-6; 7 nucleotides line up with TRBD1. CDR3 length: 15 residues. CDR1 and CDR2 (germline): GTSNPN, SVGIG (reference sequence). The trim removed 3 bases at V and 6 bases at J, leaving 8 bases unmatched. This chain's CDR3 is CAWRGTGQFNSPLHF. The CDR3 region has the DNA TGTGCCTGGAGGGGAACGGGACAGTTTAATTCACCCCTCCACTTT.

J is TRBJ2-2 and V is TRBV5-6; 9 bases agree with TRBD2. CDR1 is SGHDT and CDR2 is YYEEEE in the germline V gene. V trimming: 4 bases; J trimming: 5 bases; junction bases outside the gene matches: 9. The CDR3 has 16 residues. Here the CDR3 DNA reads TGTGCCAGCAGCCACCCCACTAGCGGGCCAACCGGGGAGCTGTTTTTT. Translation: CASSHPTSGPTGELFF.

A single count supports this clone. The rearrangement joins TRBV6-5 to TRBJ1-2; 7 bases are a match to TRBD1. The CDR3 is made up of 14 amino acids. With V trimmed by 2 bases and J by 0 bases, 0 bases remained unmatched. The germline V gene encodes CDR1 MNHEY and CDR2 SVGAGI. CDR3 DNA sequence: TGTGCCAGCAGTTACGGGACAGCTAACTATGGCTACACCTTC. This gives the protein CASSYGTANYGYTF.

CDR3 DNA: TGTGCCAGTAGTCCCCCGACAGGGAATGGCTACACCTTC. This encodes CASSPPTGNGYTF. J is TRBJ1-2 and V is TRBV19; TRBD1 aligns across 7 bases. Germline V gene sequence: CDR1 LNHDA, CDR2 SQIVND (reference sequence). The CDR3 runs 13 residues. With V trimmed by 5 bases and J by 6 bases, 6 bases remained unmatched.

This chain joins TRBV5-6 and TRBJ1-2; TRBD1 might be the D (5 bases). This CDR3 region has 15 residues. Per the germline V gene, CDR1 is SGHDT and CDR2 is YYEEEE. V was pared by 4 bases and J by 4 bases, with 17 bases between. The CDR3 sequence is CASSLASAGGYGYTF. As DNA, the CDR3 is TGTGCCAGCAGCCTCGCCTCAGCCGGGGGCTATGGCTACACCTTC.

This chain links TRBV30 with TRBJ2-1, with 10 bases lining up with TRBD1. Trimming removed 4 bases from V and 3 bases from J; junction bases left unmatched: 3. CDR1 is GTSNPN and CDR2 is SVGIG in the germline V gene (reference sequence). The CDR3 loop spans 14 amino acids. In DNA, the CDR3 is TGTGCCTGGAAATGGACAGGGGGCTACAATGAGCAGTTCTTC. Translation: CAWKWTGGYNEQFF.

The V and J genes are TRBV7-9 and TRBJ2-7, with 8 bases that match TRBD2. Looked up from germline, CDR1 is SEHNR and CDR2 is FQNEAQ (reference sequence). Trimming at V came to 5 bases and at J to 7 bases, leaving 16 bases not matched to a gene. This CDR3 is 16 amino acids long. CDR3 in amino acids: CASSPPRGGLSGEQYF. The CDR3 DNA follows: TGTGCCAGCAGCCCCCCCCGGGGGGGACTATCGGGAGAGCAGTACTTC.

The chain joins TRBV7-9 to TRBJ2-5; D might be TRBD2 (6 bases). Germline values: CDR1 SEHNR, CDR2 FQNEAQ (reference sequence). CDR3 length: 16 residues. The V end was cut by 1 base, the J end by 0 bases, with 12 bases between. CDR3 sequence reads: CASSLGSGGYQETQYF. CDR3 bases: TGTGCCAGCAGCTTAGGTAGCGGAGGGTACCAAGAGACCCAGTACTTC.

As regards this clone: Other DNA sequences within the sample encode an identical CDR3. J is TRBJ1-1 and V is TRBV5-1, with 7 nucleotides matching TRBD1. Germline CDR1 reads SGHRS; CDR2 reads YFSETQ. Trimming cost V 2 bases and J 4 bases; bases outside gene matches: 5. CDR3 length: 14 amino acids. CDR3 DNA: TGCGCCAGCAGCTTTAGACAGGGTGTCACTGAAGCTTTCTTT. Its protein is CASSFRQGVTEAFF.

The V and J genes are TRBV5-4 and TRBJ2-5; possibly TRBD2 for D (5 bases). The CDR3 has 13 amino acids. Germline values: CDR1 SGHNT, CDR2 YYREEE (reference sequence). V was pared by 1 base and J by 5 bases, with 9 bases between. The CDR3 coding sequence is TGTGCCAGCAGCTTGTACCGAGGGGAGACCCAGTACTTC. Amino acids: CASSLYRGETQYF.

This chain links TRBV5-1 with TRBJ2-1; TRBD1 matches at 7 bases. The CDR3 is 13 residues long. Germline V gene lookup returns CDR1 SGHRS and CDR2 YFSETQ. V lost 4 bases to trimming and J lost 9 bases; unmatched junction nucleotides: 7. Here the CDR3 reads CASSRGQNGEQFF. CDR3 in DNA: TGCGCCAGCAGCAGGGGACAGAACGGTGAGCAGTTCTTC.

The chain couples TRBV29-1 to TRBJ1-2; 8 bases map to TRBD1. The length of the CDR3 is 12 residues. J lost 7 bases, V lost 7 bases, and 8 bases had no gene match. Germline CDR1 and CDR2: SQVTM and ANQGSEA. The CDR3, as DNA: TGCAGCGGAGGACAGGGTGGGAGTGGCTACACCTTC. Protein product: CSGGQGGSGYTF.

This clone was counted between two and nine times. The V gene is TRBV27, the J gene TRBJ1-6; 9 nucleotides agree with TRBD1. CDR1 MNHEY and CDR2 SMNVEV come from the germline V gene (reference sequence). The CDR3 length is 16 residues. Trimming removed 6 bases from V and 10 bases from J; junction bases left unmatched: 13. In nucleotides, the CDR3 is TGTGCCAGCAGGCCTAATCTGGGACAGGGCCTGTCACCCCTCCACTTT. Translating it yields CASRPNLGQGLSPLHF.

This clone turned up a few times. This chain connects TRBV4-3 to TRBJ2-3; 10 positions match TRBD2. The CDR3 totals 15 residues. V trimming: 4 bases; J trimming: 2 bases; junction bases outside the gene matches: 3. Per the germline V gene, CDR1 is LGHNA and CDR2 is YSLEER. The CDR3 DNA reads as TGCGCCAGCAGCCTTGGACTAGCGGACACAGATACGCAGTATTTT. Protein sequence: CASSLGLADTDTQYF.

V gene TRBV11-2 combines with J gene TRBJ1-1; a possible D gene is TRBD1 (6 bases). The CDR3 runs 16 residues. Trimming pared 1 base from V and 4 bases from J, leaving 16 bases between. The germline V gene encodes CDR1 SGHAT and CDR2 FQNNGV. The DNA for the CDR3 is TGTGCCAGCAGCTTAGTCCCGACAGGTCACGGCACTGAAGCTTTCTTT. This sequence encodes CASSLVPTGHGTEAFF.

This chain connects TRBV5-1 to TRBJ2-1; 8 bases line up with TRBD2. The CDR3 loop spans 16 amino acids. CDR1 is SGHRS and CDR2 is YFSETQ in the germline V gene. The trim removed 0 bases at V and 3 bases at J, leaving 5 bases unmatched. The CDR3 region is CASSLDGGGNYNEQFF. The CDR3 DNA reads as TGCGCCAGCAGCTTGGACGGCGGGGGGAACTACAATGAGCAGTTCTTC.

The V and J genes are TRBV5-1 and TRBJ2-7, with no clear D. Germline CDR1 is SGHRS and CDR2 is YFSETQ. This CDR3 region has 14 residues. Trimming pared 4 bases from V and 3 bases from J, leaving 14 bases between. CDR3 in amino acids: CASSESTKDYEQYF. The CDR3 DNA sequence: TGCGCCAGCAGCGAGTCTACCAAAGACTACGAGCAGTACTTC.

This clone occurred many times. The chain couples TRBV7-2 to TRBJ2-2; D gene unclear. Germline-derived CDR1 and CDR2 are SGHTA and FQGNSA. The CDR3 loop spans 16 amino acids. V lost 1 base, J lost 1 base, and 10 bases lay in between. DNA of the CDR3: TGTGCCAGCAGCTTAGAATTGGCCCGGAACACCGGGGAGCTGTTTTTT. Amino acids: CASSLELARNTGELFF. Based on the CDR3 plus reference TRBV7-2 and TRBJ2-2, the full variable domain is GAGVSQSPSNKVTEKGKDVELRCDPISGHTALYWYRQSLGQGLEFLIYFQGNSAPDKSGLPSDRFSAERTGGSVSTLTIQRTQQEDSAVYLCASSLELARNTGELFFGEGSRLTVL.

DNA for the CDR3: TGTGCCAGCAGCTTAGAAAGGGGCGGAAGGAGGGCTGTCCTGGACACCATATATTTT. It encodes CASSLERGGRRAVLDTIYF. The chain couples TRBV7-9 to TRBJ1-3; D is possibly TRBD1 (5 bases). In germline, CDR1 is SEHNR, CDR2 FQNEAQ (reference sequence). The CDR3 is 19 residues long. The V and J ends lost 1 base and 8 bases respectively, with 27 bases between them.

The chain is built from TRBV6-1 and TRBJ1-2, with 9 bases identical to TRBD1. The V and J ends lost 4 bases and 0 bases, in that order; junction bases with no gene match: 3. CDR3 length equals 15 residues. Germline V CDR1 and CDR2: MNHNS, SASEGT. For the CDR3, the DNA is TGTGCCAGCAGTGCAGGACAGGGGTCTAACTATGGCTACACCTTC. It codes for CASSAGQGSNYGYTF.

V usage is TRBV29-1 and J usage is TRBJ2-2; 7 nucleotides line up with TRBD1. After removal of 7 bases from V and 10 bases from J, the junction contained 18 bases not matched to a gene. The CDR3 spans 15 residues. Germline lookup yields CDR1 SQVTM and CDR2 ANQGSEA. CDR3 nucleotides: TGCAGCGCTTCAGTAACCGGGACAGAAAGGCTGGAGCTGTTTTTT. It specifies CSASVTGTERLELFF.

The rearrangement joins TRBV7-2 to TRBJ2-7; perhaps TRBD2 as D (6 bases). V was pared by 5 bases and J by 3 bases, with 20 bases between. The germline gives CDR1 SGHTA, CDR2 FQGNSA. This CDR3 has 16 amino acids. CDR3 residues: CASSPPRGGPDYEQYF. DNA of the CDR3: TGTGCCAGCAGCCCTCCTAGGGGAGGACCAGACTACGAGCAGTACTTC. The variable domain in full, completed from reference TRBV7-2 and TRBJ2-7, reads GAGVSQSPSNKVTEKGKDVELRCDPISGHTALYWYRQSLGQGLEFLIYFQGNSAPDKSGLPSDRFSAERTGGSVSTLTIQRTQQEDSAVYLCASSPPRGGPDYEQYFGPGTRLTVT.

This clone has only one observation. This rearrangement joins TRBV27 to TRBJ2-1; D is perhaps TRBD2 (5 bases). The CDR3 consists of 15 residues. The ends were cut back, 0 bases at V and 2 bases at J, with 8 bases in the middle. Looked up from germline, CDR1 is MNHEY and CDR2 is SMNVEV (reference sequence). CDR3 DNA sequence: TGTGCCAGCAGTTTATCCCGGGGAACCTACAATGAGCAGTTCTTC. As protein: CASSLSRGTYNEQFF.